The text below deals with one TCR beta chain. This clonotype was counted only a few times. It lacks a known antigen. Base qualities were left out, and no much larger clone turns up one base away. The data derive from a study of vaccination and CD4 T cells after COVID-19 (dated by TCRdb to between 2022 and 2023). Describing the broader study: The convalescent cohort included six males and four females, with two Hispanic individuals, seven Caucasians, two Asians and one multiracial person. Two doses of either the Pfizer-BioNTech BNT162b2 vaccine (n=8) or the Moderna mRNA-1273 vaccine (n=2) were administered to participants. Post-COVID blood samples were collected from convalescent patients a median of about 92 days after diagnosis, with a range of roughly 35 to 161 days. Post-vaccine blood samples were obtained a median of about 70 days after the second vaccine dose, with a range of roughly 13 to 250 days. The cultures were stimulated with overlapping spike peptide pools from SARS-CoV-2 and from the common cold coronaviruses HCoV-NL63, HCoV-OC43 and HCoV-229E. Control cultures used a CEFX viral epitope pool as positive control, an HIV-1 Nef peptide pool as negative control, or no peptide. In over 8 COVID-19 convalescent patients and a few infection-naive healthy vaccine recipients, the spike-specific CD4+ TCR repertoire before mRNA vaccination was compared with the repertoire after mRNA vaccination.

The germline V gene (reference sequence) sets CDR1 to SGHNT and CDR2 to YYREEE. Counted from cysteine to phenylalanine, this CDR3 has 13 amino acids. Only the CDR3 portion is preserved as DNA: 39 bases, with reading frame beginning at the first base. Trimming takes 4 bases off V and 10 bases off J; junction bases not matched to a gene: 7. Results and caveats for the whole study, not just this receptor: The study included relatively few convalescent patients and did not analyze early timepoints after natural infection. In convalescent patients, nearly all vaccine-specific clones (304 of 307) were found to be mono-reactive for SARS-CoV-2 spike rather than cross-reactive with common cold coronaviruses. In convalescent patients, a median around 85% of post-vaccine SARS-CoV-2-reactive clones were detected only after vaccination, and vaccine-specific priming was suggested by this finding. The median number of SARS-CoV-2-reactive clonotypes rose from fewer than 25 after infection to 35 to 45 after vaccination, but the change was not significant.

The library relied on PCR. DNA from cultured CD4+ T cells was subjected to TCR sequencing with the Oncomine TCR Beta short-read assay at the Johns Hopkins FTIC core. Genomic DNA was extracted from the cultured CD4+ T cells with the QIAamp micro DNA kit. Oncomine TCR Beta libraries from cultured CD4+ T cells were pooled with unique dual indexes and sequenced on an Illumina iSeq 100. The study's own analysis went as follows. Non-productive sequences were removed, and CDR3s that did not start with C, did not end with F or W, or were shorter than 7 amino acids were discarded. The MANAFEST web application identified antigen-specific clonotypes by comparing peptide-stimulated wells against reference wells and other culture wells. To be called positive, a clone needed an FDR below 0.05, an odds ratio above 5, and a productive frequency above 0.1% in at least two of three replicate wells. A clonotype counted as cross-reactive if it showed significant expansion both in the SARS-CoV-2 spike wells and in at least one common cold coronavirus spike condition. Using R version 3.6.1, CDR3 homology was evaluated through Levenshtein distances (stringdist) along with unrooted phylogenetic trees (ape). TCRdb applied fastp at Q25 and MiXCR to the public reads, then kept only in-frame beta chains. For every CDR3 protein sequence, its rows merge into one entry that carries the most common genes and DNA. Clone size and V and J calls follow TCRdb, not the original study. Present in this sample are 12,000 or so distinct CDR3 sequences, around 21% of which were seen just once. The ten largest clones take up less than 15% of the sample.

The treatment or condition label on this specimen signifies: 10-day PBMC culture with coronavirus spike peptide pools or control peptides (ViraFEST assay). The ViraFEST assay, used in the study, expanded antigen-specific T cells with peptide pools and then identified the expanded clonotypes through TCR sequencing. Negative nucleocapsid antibody tests taken both before and after vaccination confirmed that the healthy vaccine recipients had no prior SARS-CoV-2 infection. More than 1.5 million PBMCs per well were cultured in IMDM with approximately 5% human AB serum and around 10 IU/ml IL-2, plus 10 ug/ml peptide pools. Half of the culture medium was replaced with fresh IL-2-containing medium on days 3 and 7. After approximately 10 days of culture, CD4+ T cells were isolated by negative selection using the EasySep CD4+ T cell isolation kit. PBMCs were separated from whole blood using Ficoll-Paque Plus gradient centrifugation and then either used fresh or cryopreserved at -140C. Triplicate wells were generally used for each culture condition.

Sequencing was performed on CD4+ T cells from blood, cultured in vitro, taken before SARS-CoV-2 vaccination. This sequence uses TRBV5-4 and TRBJ2-4, and 8 bases in between align with TRBD2. The clonotype comes from a human donor who received a COVID-19 vaccine. The nucleotide sequence is TGTGCCAGCAGCGCCCCGGGACTAGGAATTCAGTACTTC. It translates to CASSAPGLGIQYF.